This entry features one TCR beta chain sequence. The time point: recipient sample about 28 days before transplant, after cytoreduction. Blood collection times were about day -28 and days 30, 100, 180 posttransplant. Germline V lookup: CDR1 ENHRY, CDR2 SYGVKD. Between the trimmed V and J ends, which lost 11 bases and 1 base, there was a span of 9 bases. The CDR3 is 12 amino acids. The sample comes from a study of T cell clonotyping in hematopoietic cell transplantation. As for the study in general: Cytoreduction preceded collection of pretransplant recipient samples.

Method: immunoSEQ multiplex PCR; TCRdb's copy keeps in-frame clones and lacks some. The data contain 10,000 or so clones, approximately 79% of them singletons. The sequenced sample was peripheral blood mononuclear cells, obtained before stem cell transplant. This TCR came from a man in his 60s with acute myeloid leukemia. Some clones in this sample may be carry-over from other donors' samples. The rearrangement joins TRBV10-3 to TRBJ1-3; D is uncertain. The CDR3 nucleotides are TGTGCCTGTGTAGGGTCTGGAAACACCATATATTTT. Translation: CACVGSGNTIYF.